The 20 T cell receptor beta chains below all came from one sample that was sequenced in a study of cytomegalovirus exposure and HLA in healthy donors. PCR was performed using 60 Vbeta and 13 Jbeta primers. The protocol was immunoSEQ multiplex PCR, while the TCRdb copy is restricted to in-frame clones and leaves out a portion. The sample includes 95,000 to 100,000 clones, roughly 82% of them seen just once. The source material was PBMCs. These TCRs come from a man in his fifties or sixties in good health and CMV-seronegative.

The count of this clone is one. The chain links TRBV4-3 to TRBJ2-1; 9 bases align to TRBD2. Germline-derived CDR1 and CDR2 are LGHNA and YSLEER. The CDR3 runs to 17 residues. Trimming at V came to 0 bases and at J to 8 bases, leaving 11 bases not matched to a gene. The CDR3 region has the DNA TGCGCCAGCAGCCAAGATATAGTGCGGGAGGGCATAGATGAGCAGTTCTTC. Amino acids: CASSQDIVREGIDEQFF.

The rearrangement uses TRBV9 and TRBJ2-6, with 9 bases aligning to TRBD1. J was trimmed by 2 bases and V by 3 bases; bases with no gene match: 12. This CDR3 is 19 amino acids long. CDR1 is SGDLS, CDR2 YYNGEE, per germline. CDR3 DNA: TGTGCCAGCAGCGCCTACATGGGACAGGGTGACCCTGGGGCCAACGTCCTGACTTTC. As protein: CASSAYMGQGDPGANVLTF.

This clone was picked up one time. This CDR3 reads CASSFGATNEKLFF. The CDR3 DNA reads as TGTGCCAGCAGCTTCGGAGCAACTAATGAAAAACTGTTTTTT. The rearrangement joins TRBV7-2 to TRBJ1-4, with D unclear. Germline V gives CDR1 SGHTA, CDR2 FQGNSA. Trimming took off 3 bases at V and 0 bases at J, with 5 bases between the two ends. The length of the CDR3 is 14 residues.

The rearrangement joins TRBV28 to TRBJ2-7; 9 nucleotides match TRBD1. Looked up from germline, CDR1 is MDHEN and CDR2 is SYDVKM. The CDR3 runs to 15 residues. V was clipped by 5 bases and J by 2 bases; unmatched bases: 7. The chain's CDR3 is CASSTTGGPAYEQYF. In DNA form, the CDR3 reads TGTGCCAGCAGTACCACAGGGGGCCCAGCCTACGAGCAGTACTTC.

The gene calls are TRBV6-1 and TRBJ2-7; TRBD2 agrees at 11 bases. The length of the CDR3 is 14 residues. The germline CDR1 and CDR2 sequences are MNHNS and SASEGT. Germline trimming cut 7 bases from V and 2 bases from J; bases unmatched to any gene: 4. CDR3 loop: CASILAGGPYEQYF. The DNA of the CDR3 is TGTGCCAGCATTTTAGCGGGAGGGCCCTACGAGCAGTACTTC.

The chain carries TRBV9 and TRBJ1-2; 11 bases are a match to TRBD1. V lost 0 bases and J lost 8; bases outside the gene matches: 6. This CDR3 region has 15 residues. Germline values: CDR1 SGDLS, CDR2 YYNGEE. In DNA, the CDR3 is TGTGCCAGCAGCGTAGGACAGGGACAGGGGGAAGGCTACACCTTC. This translates into CASSVGQGQGEGYTF.

The rearrangement uses TRBV28 and TRBJ2-5; D may be TRBD2 (5 bases). CDR1 and CDR2 from the germline V gene are MDHEN and SYDVKM. V lost 6 bases and J lost 2, with 16 bases in between. The length of the CDR3 is 15 residues. The chain's CDR3 is CASSFRVGLQETQYF. In DNA form, the CDR3 reads TGTGCCAGCAGCTTTCGCGTAGGACTGCAAGAGACCCAGTACTTC.

The CDR3 DNA follows: TGTGCCAGCAGTCGACAGGTTGAGGGTCAGCCCCAGCATTTT. It codes for CASSRQVEGQPQHF. The chain employs TRBV6-5 and TRBJ1-5; a possible D gene is TRBD1 (6 bases). Germline CDR1 reads MNHEY; CDR2 reads SVGAGI. The length of the CDR3 is 14 residues. With 5 bases removed from V and 6 bases from J, the gap between germline ends came to 14 bases.

This sequence joins TRBV27 and TRBJ2-1, with D possibly TRBD1 on 6 matching bases. V was cut by 7 bases and J by 2 bases, with 9 bases left in between. CDR3 length: 13 residues. Germline lookup yields CDR1 MNHEY and CDR2 SMNVEV (reference sequence). In DNA form, the CDR3 reads TGTGCCAGCACACAGGGACCCTACAATGAGCAGTTCTTC. Protein product: CASTQGPYNEQFF.

The CDR3 spells CASAGTENQPQHF. In DNA, the CDR3 is TGTGCCAGTGCGGGAACAGAGAATCAGCCCCAGCATTTT. J is TRBJ1-5 and V is TRBV19; D gene ambiguous. Germline V gives CDR1 LNHDA, CDR2 SQIVND (reference sequence). V lost 8 bases and J lost 4, with 12 bases in between. The CDR3 runs to 13 residues.

The chain carries TRBV27 and TRBJ2-7; 7 positions match TRBD1. Looked up from germline, CDR1 is MNHEY and CDR2 is SMNVEV (reference sequence). CDR3 length equals 14 residues. Unmatched junction bases numbered 12, after V lost 10 bases and J lost 3 bases. CDR3 amino acids: CANEDRQPRYEQYF. In DNA, the CDR3 is TGTGCCAACGAGGACAGGCAACCACGCTACGAGCAGTACTTC.

The chain joins TRBV19 to TRBJ1-2, with D unclear. The germline V gene encodes CDR1 LNHDA and CDR2 SQIVND (reference sequence). The V and J ends lost 1 base and 0 bases respectively, with 9 bases between them. This CDR3 has 15 residues. The CDR3 is CASSIASGSNYGYTF. The CDR3 nucleotides read TGTGCCAGTAGTATAGCCAGCGGTTCTAACTATGGCTACACCTTC. Together with reference TRBV19 and TRBJ1-2, the CDR3 gives the full variable domain: DGGITQSPKYLFRKEGQNVTLSCEQNLNHDAMYWYRQDPGQGLRLIYYSQIVNDFQKGDIAEGYSVSREKKESFPLTVTSAQKNPTAFYLCASSIASGSNYGYTFGSGTRLTVV.

The chain carries TRBV11-2 and TRBJ2-7; 13 positions agree with TRBD2. Germline-derived CDR1 and CDR2 are SGHAT and FQNNGV. With V trimmed by 8 bases and J by 7 bases, 5 bases remained unmatched. CDR3 length equals 13 residues. The CDR3 nucleotides read TGTGCCAGCCGGACTAGCGGGAGTTGGGAGCAGTACTTC. Protein: CASRTSGSWEQYF.

The chain carries TRBV6-5 and TRBJ1-2, with D perhaps matching TRBD1 (5 bases). The germline CDR1 and CDR2 sequences are MNHEY and SVGAGI. V lost 6 bases and J 2 bases, leaving 16 bases between the germline ends. CDR3 length equals 15 residues. The CDR3 DNA follows: TGTGCCAGCAGCCGAAGCGGGGGTTTAAACTATGGCTACACCTTC. Its protein is CASSRSGGLNYGYTF.

The chain recombines TRBV14 with TRBJ1-2; D remains unclear. The length of the CDR3 is 13 residues. V was pared by 1 base and J by 1 base, with 4 bases between. The germline gives CDR1 SGHDN, CDR2 FVKESK. The CDR3 coding sequence is TGTGCCAGCAGCCAAGGTCGTAACTATGGCTACACCTTC. Its protein product is CASSQGRNYGYTF.

The count of this clone is one. The chain employs TRBV28 and TRBJ2-7; a weak D match, TRBD2 (6 bases). The V gene lost 7 bases and the J gene lost 1 base, with 17 bases spanning the gap. There are 15 residues in the CDR3. Germline CDR1 MDHEN, CDR2 SYDVKM. CDR3 bases: TGTGCCAGCACCAACCCGGGACTGGGTTCCTACGAGCAGTACTTC. Its protein product is CASTNPGLGSYEQYF.

This clone was seen a handful of times. The junction departs from germline at one end; a sequencing error may be responsible. The rearrangement joins TRBV29-1 to TRBJ2-5; the match to TRBD2 covers 8 bases. Germline CDR1 and CDR2: SQVTM and ANQGSEA. This CDR3 is built from 10 residues. CDR3 in DNA: TGCAGCGTTGTCGGGACTAGTACCCACTTC. Protein product: CSVVGTSTHF.

The chain combines TRBV5-1 with TRBJ2-3, with D tentatively TRBD2 (6 bases). CDR1 SGHRS and CDR2 YFSETQ come from the germline V gene. V lost 0 bases to trimming and J lost 8 bases, with 25 bases between them. This CDR3 is built from 18 residues. CDR3 residues: CASSLGRSSGKNQTTQYF. In DNA form, the CDR3 reads TGCGCCAGCAGCTTGGGCAGAAGTAGCGGCAAGAACCAGACTACGCAGTATTTT.

J is TRBJ2-5 and V is TRBV5-1, with D possibly TRBD1 on 6 matching bases. Germline V gives CDR1 SGHRS, CDR2 YFSETQ. V lost 0 bases and J lost 4, with 13 bases in between. This CDR3 has 15 residues. The CDR3 nucleotides read TGCGCCAGCAGCTTGGCCATTGGGGGCGGAGAGACCCAGTACTTC. This translates into CASSLAIGGGETQYF.

The rearrangement uses TRBV29-1 and TRBJ1-4; 7 nucleotides agree with TRBD1. The CDR3 is 13 amino acids. Per germline, CDR1 SQVTM and CDR2 ANQGSEA. Trimming at V came to 5 bases and at J to 4 bases, leaving 4 bases not matched to a gene. The CDR3 nucleotides read TGCAGCGTTATGGGGACAGATAATGAAAAACTGTTTTTT. Protein product: CSVMGTDNEKLFF.